The rows below give T cell receptor beta chains drawn from one sample of a study of CXCR3-negative and CXCR3-positive naive CD8 T cells. From the 5' RACE reads, TCRdb lists one entry per CDR3 protein and no DNA. The sample has some 130,000 distinct CDR3 sequences, and its top ten clones hold 0.29%. Sequencing used naive CXCR3- CD8+ T cells from blood. The receptors come from a human donor in good health. Some clones in this sample may be carry-over from other donors' samples. The CDR3 runs from the conserved cysteine through the conserved F or W.

TRBJ2-3 | TRBV20-1 | CSALQPLTSGNTDTQYF
TRBJ2-7 | TRBV14 | CASSQVQSYYEQYF
TRBJ2-2 | TRBV11-2 | CASVILAGFGTGYTGELFF
TRBJ1-5 | TRBV28 | CASSSRVSNQPKHF
TRBJ2-1 | TRBV28 | CASSLSLGVSRNEQFF
TRBJ2-7 | TRBV5-1 | CASRGQGAYEQYF
TRBJ2-1 | TRBV7-6 | CASSTTLGLAGDEQFF
TRBJ2-7 | TRBV27 | CASGLSGVLEQYF
TRBJ1-2 | TRBV27 | CASSPGLNYGYTF
TRBJ2-3 | TRBV3-1 | CASSHGSGDTQYF
TRBJ1-6 | TRBV20-1 | CSARDSQENSPLHF
TRBJ2-5 | TRBV29-1 | CSAGTLGGETQYF
TRBJ2-5 | TRBV7-9 | CASRPGREETQYF
TRBJ2-1 | TRBV10-3 | CAIWTDHNEQFF
TRBJ1-5 | TRBV12-3/TRBV12-4 | CASSLRTGVNQPQHF
TRBJ2-2 | TRBV12-3/TRBV12-4 | CASSFSGVNTGELFF
TRBJ2-7 | TRBV12-3/TRBV12-4 | CASSLSLGTVDLSSYEQYF
TRBJ2-7 | TRBV7-9 | CASSLGSTYEQYF
TRBJ2-7 | TRBV28 | CASSLPAGAYEQYF
TRBJ2-3 | TRBV12-3/TRBV12-4 | CASSFPRQGTDTQYF
TRBJ2-3 | TRBV6-5 | CASSYGTRGLTDTQYF
TRBJ2-7 | TRBV5-5 | CASSLVPGGIVYEQYF
TRBJ1-1 | TRBV27 | CASSFSFTGLEAFF
TRBJ2-7 | TRBV18 | CASSPSSYSLNRDREDEQYF
TRBJ2-7 | TRBV10-2 | CASSDPRGLYEQYF
TRBJ2-1 | TRBV25-1 | CASSEGALSYNEQFF
TRBJ2-7 | TRBV3-1 | CASSPIDRDREQYF
TRBJ2-7 | TRBV28 | CQAGSGGRLDF
TRBJ2-1 | TRBV19 | CASSPGTDYNEQFF